This TCR beta chain was found in a study of control samples from healthy donors and cancer patients. Using immunoSEQ multiplex PCR, the repertoire was profiled, and TCRdb retains in-frame clones only, with some absent. The table lists roughly 200,000 clones. V shed 8 bases and J shed 0 bases, with 5 bases lying between them. This CDR3 contains 12 residues. The source of this sequence is a woman aged 30 to 39 in good health. Material for sequencing was blood. The rearrangement joins TRBV12-3 or TRBV12-4 to TRBJ1-3; D possibly corresponds to TRBD1 (5 bases). The CDR3, as DNA: TGTGCCAGCGGGGGCTCTGGAAACACCATATATTTT. Translating gives CASGGSGNTIYF.